This note documents a single T cell receptor (beta chain) sequence. Its specificity is unknown. Trimming took 0 bases from V and 5 from J; bases not matched to a gene: 13. Per the germline V gene, CDR1 is LGHDT and CDR2 is YNNKEL (reference sequence). The CDR3 contains 18 residues. This sample stems from a study of response to subunit inactivated influenza vaccine. Study-wide findings and caveats: After each seasonal influenza vaccination, few new T cells are recruited, the authors suggested.

Using its own MiXCR run on the RT-PCR reads, TCRdb lists one record per CDR3 protein. The sample has about 480,000 distinct CDR3 sequences; approximately 10% are singletons. The receptor was derived from a man aged 50-59 years who received an inactivated influenza vaccine. The source material was PBMCs from blood, sampled around seven weeks after vaccination. This sequence joins TRBV3-1 and TRBJ2-5, with 9 bases aligning to TRBD2. CDR3 sequence (DNA): TGTGCCAGCAGCCAAGATAGTATGCTAGCGGGGAACTGGGAGACCCAGTACTTC. It yields the protein CASSQDSMLAGNWETQYF.